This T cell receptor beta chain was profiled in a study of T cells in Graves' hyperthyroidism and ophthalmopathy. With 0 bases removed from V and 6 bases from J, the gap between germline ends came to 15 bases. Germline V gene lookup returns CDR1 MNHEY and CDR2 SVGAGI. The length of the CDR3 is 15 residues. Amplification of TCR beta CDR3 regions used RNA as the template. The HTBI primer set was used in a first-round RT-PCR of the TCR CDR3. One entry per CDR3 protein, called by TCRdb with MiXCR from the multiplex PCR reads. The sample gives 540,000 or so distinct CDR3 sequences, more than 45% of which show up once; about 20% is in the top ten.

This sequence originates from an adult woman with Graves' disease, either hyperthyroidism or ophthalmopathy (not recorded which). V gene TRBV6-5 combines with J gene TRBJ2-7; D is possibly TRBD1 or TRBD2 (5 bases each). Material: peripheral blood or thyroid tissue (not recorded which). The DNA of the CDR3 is TGTGCCAGCAGTTACTCCTCGGGACCGCAAGCCGAGCAGTACTTC. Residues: CASSYSSGPQAEQYF.